These T cell receptor beta chains were read from a single sample in a study of technical replicates of blood from a few donors. Data came from immunoSEQ multiplex PCR; TCRdb stores just in-frame clones and leaves some out. The sample has some 80,000 clones, approximately 90% seen once; the top ten hold more than 0.25%. Sequencing used T cells isolated from PBMCs. The receptors were sampled from a human donor in good health. Both conserved end residues are part of each CDR3. Fields, in order: V gene, D gene, clone size, J gene, CDR3 DNA, CDR3 protein. The D gene is left open where the match is weak. Size is stated for part of the rows, as once, few or many counts, or as a class when the clone is expanded.

V gene: TRBV28
D gene: TRBD1
clone size: .
J gene: TRBJ2-7
CDR3 DNA: TGTGCCAGCAGCCCACTTGGGGGACAGGGCTACGAGCAGTACTTC
CDR3 protein: CASSPLGGQGYEQYF

V gene: TRBV27
D gene: TRBD1
clone size: once
J gene: TRBJ1-2
CDR3 DNA: TGTGCCAGCAGTTTAAGGGTGGGCACAGGGGGCGACTATGGCTACACCTTC
CDR3 protein: CASSLRVGTGGDYGYTF

V gene: TRBV2
D gene: .
clone size: .
J gene: TRBJ2-3
CDR3 DNA: TGTGCCAGCAGTGAGGACTTCACAGATACGCAGTATTTT
CDR3 protein: CASSEDFTDTQYF

V gene: TRBV5-1
D gene: TRBD1
clone size: once
J gene: TRBJ2-7
CDR3 DNA: TGCGCCAGCAGCCAAGGACAGGGGACCTACGAGCAGTACTTC
CDR3 protein: CASSQGQGTYEQYF

V gene: TRBV18
D gene: TRBD1
clone size: .
J gene: TRBJ2-7
CDR3 DNA: TGTGCCAGCTCACCCCCTGGACAGGACTCCTACGAGCAGTACTTC
CDR3 protein: CASSPPGQDSYEQYF

V gene: TRBV30
D gene: TRBD2
clone size: .
J gene: TRBJ2-1
CDR3 DNA: TGTGCCTGGGGCGGGGGCAATGAGCAGTTCTTC
CDR3 protein: CAWGGGNEQFF

V gene: TRBV11-2
D gene: .
clone size: .
J gene: TRBJ1-1
CDR3 DNA: TGTGCCAGCAGCCAGACAGGTGTGGTGGCTGAAGCTTTCTTT
CDR3 protein: CASSQTGVVAEAFF

V gene: TRBV6-1
D gene: .
clone size: .
J gene: TRBJ2-7
CDR3 DNA: TGTGCCAGCAGTCTCAGGGTAGGATCCTACGAGCAGTACTTC
CDR3 protein: CASSLRVGSYEQYF

V gene: TRBV19
D gene: .
clone size: .
J gene: TRBJ2-2
CDR3 DNA: TGTGCCAGTAGTATAGCGGTCACCCGGGAGCTGTTTTTT
CDR3 protein: CASSIAVTRELFF

V gene: TRBV29-1
D gene: TRBD1
clone size: .
J gene: TRBJ2-7
CDR3 DNA: TGCAGCGTCCTCGGACAGGGGGCATCCTACGAGCAGTACTTC
CDR3 protein: CSVLGQGASYEQYF

V gene: TRBV28
D gene: TRBD1
clone size: .
J gene: TRBJ1-1
CDR3 DNA: TGTGCCAGCGGCTACATCCCAGGACAGGGGAACACTGAAGCTTTCTTT
CDR3 protein: CASGYIPGQGNTEAFF

V gene: TRBV29-1
D gene: .
clone size: .
J gene: TRBJ1-2
CDR3 DNA: TGCAGCGTTTTAAACTATGGCTACACCTTC
CDR3 protein: CSVLNYGYTF

V gene: TRBV7-7
D gene: TRBD1
clone size: .
J gene: TRBJ1-5
CDR3 DNA: TGTGCTAGCAGCCGGGACAGGGATCAGCCCCAGCATTTT
CDR3 protein: CASSRDRDQPQHF